The sequence of this TCR beta chain was determined in a study of siplizumab effects on memory and regulatory T cells. Trimming removed 7 bases at V and 1 base at J, with 5 bases between. Germline V gives CDR1 SGHTA, CDR2 FQGNSA. The CDR3 sequence is 12 residues long. The study's findings and limits: Few alloreactive clones mapped to unstimulated subsets.

Roughly 10^5 TCR templates underwent assay in every sample. TCRdb's table, derived via immunoSEQ multiplex PCR, lists solely in-frame clones and lacks some. This table has around 100,000 clones, 80% to 95% appearing once. Comments on this clone: Its cognate antigen is unknown.

The sample taken for sequencing was non-Treg CD4+ T cells sorted from blood. The chain carries TRBV7-2 and TRBJ2-4; D gene ambiguous. The TCR was taken from a human donor in good health. The CDR3 reads CASKGAKNIQYF. The CDR3 DNA follows: TGTGCCAGCAAAGGCGCCAAAAACATTCAGTACTTC.